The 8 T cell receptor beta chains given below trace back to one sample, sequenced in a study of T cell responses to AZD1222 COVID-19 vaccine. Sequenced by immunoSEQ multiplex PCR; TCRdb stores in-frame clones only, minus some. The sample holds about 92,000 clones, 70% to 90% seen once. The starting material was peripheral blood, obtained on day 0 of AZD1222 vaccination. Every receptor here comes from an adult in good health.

CDR3: CASSPGAGIGYGYTF. Written as DNA, the CDR3 is TGTGCCAGCAGCCCAGGGGCGGGGATCGGCTATGGCTACACCTTC. The rearrangement links TRBV7-9 to TRBJ1-2; the D gene is possibly TRBD1 (6 bases). The CDR3 covers 15 residues. With 5 bases removed from V and 4 bases from J, the gap between germline ends came to 17 bases. Germline V gene sequence: CDR1 SEHNR, CDR2 FQNEAQ (reference sequence).

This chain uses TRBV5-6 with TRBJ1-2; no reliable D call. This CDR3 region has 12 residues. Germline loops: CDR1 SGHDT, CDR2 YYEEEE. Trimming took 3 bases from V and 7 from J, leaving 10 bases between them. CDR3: CASSYRGSGYTF. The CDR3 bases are TGTGCCAGCAGCTACCGGGGAAGTGGCTACACCTTC.

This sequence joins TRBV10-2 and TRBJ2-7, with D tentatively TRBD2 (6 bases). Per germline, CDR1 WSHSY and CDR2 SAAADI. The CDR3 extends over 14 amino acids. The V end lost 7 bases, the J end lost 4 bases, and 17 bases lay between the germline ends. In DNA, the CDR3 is TGCGCCAGCACTGGGACTGAAGGGTCATACGAGCAGTACTTC. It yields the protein CASTGTEGSYEQYF.

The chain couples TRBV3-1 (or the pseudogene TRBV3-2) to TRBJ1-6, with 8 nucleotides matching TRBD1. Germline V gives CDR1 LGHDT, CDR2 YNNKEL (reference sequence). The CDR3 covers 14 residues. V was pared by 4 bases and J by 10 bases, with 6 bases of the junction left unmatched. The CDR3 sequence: CASSPQGAGSPLHF. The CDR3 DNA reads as TGTGCCAGCAGCCCTCAGGGGGCAGGATCACCCCTCCACTTT.

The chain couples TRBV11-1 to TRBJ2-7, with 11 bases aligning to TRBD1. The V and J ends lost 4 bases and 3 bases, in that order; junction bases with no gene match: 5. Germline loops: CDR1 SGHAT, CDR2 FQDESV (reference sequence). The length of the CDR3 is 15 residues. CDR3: CASSSPGTGGYEQYF. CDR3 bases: TGTGCCAGCAGCTCGCCTGGGACAGGGGGCTACGAGCAGTACTTC.

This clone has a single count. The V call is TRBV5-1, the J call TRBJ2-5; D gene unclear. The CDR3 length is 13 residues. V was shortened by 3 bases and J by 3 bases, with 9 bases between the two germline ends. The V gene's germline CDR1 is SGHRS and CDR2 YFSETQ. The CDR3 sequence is CASSWWGKETQYF. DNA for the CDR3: TGCGCCAGCAGCTGGTGGGGAAAAGAGACCCAGTACTTC.

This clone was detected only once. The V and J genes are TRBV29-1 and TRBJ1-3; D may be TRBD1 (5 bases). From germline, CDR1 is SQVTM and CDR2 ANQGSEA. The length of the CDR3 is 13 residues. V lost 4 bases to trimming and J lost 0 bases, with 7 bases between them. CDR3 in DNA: TGCAGCGTTGGAAGGGGCTCTGGAAACACCATATATTTT. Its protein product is CSVGRGSGNTIYF. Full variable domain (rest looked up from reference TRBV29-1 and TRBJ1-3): SAVISQKPSRDICQRGTSLTIQCQVDSQVTMMFWYRQQPGQSLTLIATANQGSEATYESGFVIDKFPISRPNLTFSTLTVSNMSPEDSSIYLCSVGRGSGNTIYFGEGSWLTVV.

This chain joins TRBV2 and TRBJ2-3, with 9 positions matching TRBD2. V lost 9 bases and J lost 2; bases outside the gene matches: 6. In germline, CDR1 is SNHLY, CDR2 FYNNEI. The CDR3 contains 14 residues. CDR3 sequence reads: CASTLAGTTDTQYF. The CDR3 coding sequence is TGTGCCAGTACCCTAGCGGGGACCACAGATACGCAGTATTTT.